This T cell receptor (beta chain) was sequenced in a study of blood T cell repertoires in COVID-19. Study at large: Researchers got acute and convalescent COVID-19 samples from the United States, Italy and Spain. The analysed material was cDNA or gDNA that came from T cells, B-cell-depleted T cells, or PBMCs.

Per the original data handling: Using reference gene primer amplification, nucleated cell counts were estimated. Sequencing used immunoSEQ multiplex PCR; TCRdb keeps in-frame clones, though not all of them. That table is the source of V, J and clone size, and D and trimming were worked out from the DNA. The sample lists about 410,000 clones; about 88% were seen once. CDR1 is SEHNR, CDR2 FQNEAQ, per germline (reference sequence). With 3 bases removed from V and 0 bases from J, the gap between germline ends came to 11 bases. This CDR3 contains 15 residues. The receptor comes from a woman aged 40 to 50 with COVID-19, enrolled during active disease. Sequences were obtained from peripheral blood. The rearrangement links TRBV7-9 to TRBJ1-1, with a tentative D call TRBD1 (5 bases). CDR3 loop: CASSFDSPLNTEAFF. The CDR3 DNA is TGTGCCAGCAGCTTCGACAGCCCGCTGAACACTGAAGCTTTCTTT.